A single sample gave rise to the 18 T cell receptor beta chains below, sequenced in a study of control samples from healthy donors and cancer patients. The protocol was immunoSEQ multiplex PCR, while the TCRdb copy is restricted to in-frame clones and leaves out a portion. Its clone listing holds approximately 190,000 clones. Sequencing was carried out using blood. These receptors all stem from a woman aged 25 to 45 in good health.

The V call is TRBV6-4, the J call TRBJ2-1; TRBD2 matches at 13 bases. The CDR3 extends over 15 amino acids. Germline V gene lookup returns CDR1 MRHNA and CDR2 SNTAGT. The ends lost 6 bases at V and 8 bases at J; junction bases unmatched: 7. Here the CDR3 DNA reads TGTGCCAGCAGACAAACTAGCGGGGGGGCCGATGAGCAGTTCTTC. Translating it yields CASRQTSGGADEQFF.

The chain combines TRBV11-1 with TRBJ2-3; D is uncertain. V was shortened by 3 bases and J by 5 bases, with 6 bases between the two germline ends. Looked up from germline, CDR1 is SGHAT and CDR2 is FQDESV (reference sequence). The CDR3 totals 12 residues. The chain's CDR3 is CASSFSEDTQYF. The CDR3, as DNA: TGTGCCAGCAGCTTTTCGGAAGATACGCAGTATTTT.

The chain's CDR3 is CASSYGTSPLKEQFF. The DNA of the CDR3 is TGTGCCAGCAGCTATGGGACTAGCCCCCTGAAGGAGCAGTTCTTC. J is TRBJ2-1 and V is TRBV7-3, with 9 bases identical to TRBD2. The CDR3 sequence is 15 residues long. Germline loops: CDR1 SGHTA, CDR2 FQGTGA. V shed 4 bases and J 10 bases; nucleotides not matched to a gene: 11.

This sequence joins TRBV6-5 and TRBJ2-1, with TRBD1 matching over 7 bases. Germline loops: CDR1 MNHEY, CDR2 SVGAGI. CDR3 size: 12 residues. The V gene end was trimmed by 4 bases and the J gene end by 15 bases; junction bases not matched to a gene: 9. DNA for the CDR3: TGTGCCAGCAGTTTCCAGACAGGGCATCTGTTCTTC. Protein sequence: CASSFQTGHLFF.

This rearrangement joins TRBV6-6 to TRBJ1-4; D call uncertain. There are 16 residues in the CDR3. CDR1 is MNHNY, CDR2 SVGAGI, per germline (reference sequence). V lost 2 bases, J lost 0 bases, and 10 bases lay in between. CDR3 sequence reads: CASSYRGRATNEKLFF. CDR3 in DNA: TGTGCCAGCAGTTACAGAGGGCGGGCAACTAATGAAAAACTGTTTTTT.

V and J are TRBV28 and TRBJ2-7; TRBD2 agrees at 9 bases. This CDR3 region has 14 residues. V lost 2 bases and J lost 1; bases outside the gene matches: 0. Germline V CDR1 and CDR2: MDHEN, SYDVKM. The CDR3 protein is CASSLLAGSYEQYF. The CDR3 region has the DNA TGTGCCAGCAGTTTACTAGCGGGGTCCTACGAGCAGTACTTC.

The chain links TRBV6-5 to TRBJ2-7, with TRBD2 identical over 7 bases. This CDR3 contains 14 residues. V trimming: 8 bases; J trimming: 4 bases; junction bases outside the gene matches: 11. The germline gives CDR1 MNHEY, CDR2 SVGAGI. The CDR3 loop reads CASWDYSTPYEQYF. The CDR3 nucleotides read TGTGCCAGCTGGGACTATTCAACTCCGTACGAGCAGTACTTC.

V is TRBV27 and J is TRBJ1-5, with D tentatively TRBD1 (6 bases). CDR1 and CDR2 from the germline V gene are MNHEY and SMNVEV (reference sequence). Trimming stripped 9 bases from V and 2 bases from J, with 14 bases between. This CDR3 has 14 amino acids. CDR3 residues: CARLVGQRNQPQHF. CDR3 DNA: TGTGCCAGATTGGTCGGACAGCGCAATCAGCCCCAGCATTTT.

The chain recombines TRBV7-2 with TRBJ1-5; D is perhaps TRBD1 (6 bases). The CDR3 loop spans 13 amino acids. V lost 6 bases and J lost 1, with 7 bases in between. CDR1 is SGHTA and CDR2 is FQGNSA in the germline V gene. The CDR3 DNA reads TGTGCCAGCAGTCAGGGGAGCAATCAGCCCCAGCATTTT. Translation gives CASSQGSNQPQHF.

The chain employs TRBV19 and TRBJ2-6, with D unresolved. Germline CDR1 is LNHDA and CDR2 is SQIVND (reference sequence). CDR3 length: 17 amino acids. The V end lost 3 bases, the J end lost 5 bases, and 17 bases lay between the germline ends. The CDR3 sequence is CASSIRRRGGRANVLTF. DNA of the CDR3: TGTGCCAGTAGTATCCGTAGGAGAGGCGGACGGGCCAACGTCCTGACTTTC.

The chain carries TRBV7-2 and TRBJ2-5; 8 bases are shared with TRBD1. This CDR3 spans 18 amino acids. With 4 bases clipped from V and 5 bases from J, the junction kept 18 bases outside the gene matches. The germline V gene encodes CDR1 SGHTA and CDR2 FQGNSA. The CDR3 is CASSSVFGGQDVLETQYF. The CDR3 DNA is TGTGCCAGCAGCTCCGTATTTGGGGGACAGGACGTTTTGGAGACCCAGTACTTC.

The chain links TRBV2 to TRBJ1-5, with unresolved D. The germline V gene has CDR1 SNHLY and CDR2 FYNNEI. The CDR3 length is 14 residues. V was shortened by 6 bases and J by 6 bases, with 15 bases between the two germline ends. The CDR3 DNA sequence: TGTGCCAGCAGGTTCGATAGGACTTTTCAGCCCCAGCATTTT. Its translation is CASRFDRTFQPQHF. Full variable domain (remainder filled in from reference TRBV2 and TRBJ1-5): EPEVTQTPSHQVTQMGQEVILRCVPISNHLYFYWYRQILGQKVEFLVSFYNNEISEKSEIFDDQFSVERPDGSNFTLKIRSTKLEDSAMYFCASRFDRTFQPQHFGDGTRLSIL.

The genes are TRBV6-2 or TRBV6-3 and TRBJ2-5; 7 bases are a match to TRBD1. The V segment lost 0 bases and the J segment 1 base; nucleotides outside the gene matches: 5. The CDR3 runs 16 residues. Germline V gene sequence: CDR1 MNHEY, CDR2 SVGEGT. CDR3 bases: TGTGCCAGCAGTTACTCCGGGACAGACTTCCAAGAGACCCAGTACTTC. Translation: CASSYSGTDFQETQYF.

The rearrangement uses TRBV5-1 and TRBJ1-2, with D unclear. V was cut by 4 bases and J by 4 bases, with 17 bases left in between. The CDR3 contains 15 residues. Germline V gene lookup returns CDR1 SGHRS and CDR2 YFSETQ. The CDR3 DNA reads as TGCGCCAGCAGCGGGAAGGGATCCCCCCCCTATGGCTACACCTTC. It encodes CASSGKGSPPYGYTF.

The J gene is TRBJ1-4, the V gene TRBV7-6; D is undetermined. V was clipped by 1 base and J by 4 bases, with 7 bases between them. Germline V lookup: CDR1 SGHVS, CDR2 FNYEAQ. The CDR3 has 14 residues. The CDR3 sequence is CASSLGSLNEKLFF. The DNA of the CDR3 is TGTGCCAGCAGCTTAGGCAGCCTTAATGAAAAACTGTTTTTT.

This sequence joins TRBV15 and TRBJ1-2; 11 bases line up with TRBD1. V shed 0 bases, J shed 4 bases, and the junction held 7 bases outside the gene matches. The CDR3 sequence is 17 residues long. In germline, CDR1 is LNHNV, CDR2 YYDKDF (reference sequence). The CDR3 nucleotides read TGTGCCACCAGCAGAGATAGGGGGACAGGGGGGCTCTATGGCTACACCTTC. Its protein is CATSRDRGTGGLYGYTF.

V and J are TRBV5-5 and TRBJ2-7; D gene uncertain. From germline, CDR1 is SGHKS and CDR2 YYEKEE (reference sequence). V dropped 0 bases and J dropped 4 bases, with 14 bases sitting between them. The CDR3 contains 15 residues. This chain's CDR3 is CASSLDNWPPYEQYF. CDR3 coding DNA: TGTGCCAGCAGCTTGGACAACTGGCCCCCTTACGAGCAGTACTTC.

The chain combines TRBV5-1 with TRBJ2-6, with TRBD1 identical over 7 bases. The CDR3 consists of 17 residues. In germline, CDR1 is SGHRS, CDR2 YFSETQ. V lost 4 bases to trimming and J lost 0 bases; unmatched junction nucleotides: 7. CDR3 amino acids: CASSLGQWYSGANVLTF. For the CDR3, the DNA is TGCGCCAGCAGCCTGGGACAGTGGTACTCTGGGGCCAACGTCCTGACTTTC.